These T cell receptor beta chains were read from a single sample in a study of cytomegalovirus exposure and HLA in healthy donors. TCRdb keeps only in-frame clones here, not all; method: immunoSEQ multiplex PCR. The sample lists about 400,000 clones; 86% were seen once. Sequenced input: PBMCs. These receptors were taken from a woman aged 18 to 35 in good health and CMV-seronegative. Each CDR3 is given with its conserved first and last residue. The D gene is left open where the match is weak. The size field is filled for only some rows; it gives once, few, many or a size class.

J gene: TRBJ1-2
D gene: -
V gene: TRBV19
clone size: -
CDR3 protein: CASLYPGKVDGYTF
CDR3 DNA: TGTGCCAGTTTATATCCAGGGAAAGTGGATGGCTACACCTTC

J gene: TRBJ1-6
D gene: TRBD1
V gene: TRBV28
clone size: -
CDR3 protein: CASMSAGQNNSPLHF
CDR3 DNA: TGTGCCAGCATGTCCGCGGGACAGAATAATTCACCCCTCCACTTT

J gene: TRBJ1-2
D gene: -
V gene: TRBV2
clone size: -
CDR3 protein: CASRTDLFNYGYTF
CDR3 DNA: TGTGCCTCCAGGACGGACTTATTTAACTATGGCTACACCTTC

J gene: TRBJ2-5
D gene: TRBD1
V gene: TRBV29-1
clone size: -
CDR3 protein: CSARTGRETQYF
CDR3 DNA: TGCAGCGCCCGGACAGGGCGGGAGACCCAGTACTTC

J gene: TRBJ2-1
D gene: -
V gene: TRBV1
clone size: -
CDR3 protein: CTYRDTVYNEQFF
CDR3 DNA: TGCACCTACCGGGACACCGTCTACAATGAGCAGTTCTTC

J gene: TRBJ1-6
D gene: -
V gene: TRBV30
clone size: -
CDR3 protein: CASTDRGNSPLHF
CDR3 DNA: TGTGCCTCGACGGACAGAGGTAATTCACCCCTCCACTTT

J gene: TRBJ2-3
D gene: TRBD1
V gene: TRBV23-1
clone size: -
CDR3 protein: CASSPRTGISTDTQYF
CDR3 DNA: TGCGCCAGCAGTCCTCGGACAGGGATAAGCACAGATACGCAGTATTTT

J gene: TRBJ2-7
D gene: TRBD2
V gene: TRBV7-8
clone size: -
CDR3 protein: CASSSEGGGYSYEQYF
CDR3 DNA: TGTGCCAGCAGCTCCGAGGGCGGGGGGTATTCCTACGAGCAGTACTTC

J gene: TRBJ1-2
D gene: -
V gene: TRBV4-1
clone size: -
CDR3 protein: CASSHVVAGGYTF
CDR3 DNA: TGCGCCAGCAGCCACGTTGTAGCGGGTGGCTACACCTTC

J gene: TRBJ1-2
D gene: -
V gene: TRBV29-1
clone size: few
CDR3 protein: CSVGDSHGYTF
CDR3 DNA: TGCAGCGTAGGCGACAGTCATGGCTACACCTTC

J gene: TRBJ1-5
D gene: -
V gene: TRBV28
clone size: few
CDR3 protein: CASSFGQSQPQHF
CDR3 DNA: TGTGCCAGCAGTTTCGGACAGTCTCAGCCCCAGCATTTT

J gene: TRBJ2-7
D gene: TRBD1
V gene: TRBV18
clone size: -
CDR3 protein: CASSPGQGAKEQYF
CDR3 DNA: TGTGCCAGCTCACCGGGACAGGGGGCTAAAGAGCAGTACTTC

J gene: TRBJ1-1
D gene: -
V gene: TRBV6-5
clone size: -
CDR3 protein: CASSYSGGRNTEAFF
CDR3 DNA: TGTGCCAGCAGTTACTCCGGCGGGAGAAACACTGAAGCTTTCTTT

J gene: TRBJ2-1
D gene: -
V gene: TRBV9
clone size: -
CDR3 protein: CASSVGSRLFYNEQFF
CDR3 DNA: TGTGCCAGCAGCGTAGGGTCGAGACTCTTCTACAATGAGCAGTTCTTC

J gene: TRBJ2-1
D gene: -
V gene: TRBV27
clone size: -
CDR3 protein: CASSLYPEREQFF
CDR3 DNA: TGTGCCAGCAGTTTATACCCCGAACGGGAGCAGTTCTTC

J gene: TRBJ2-5
D gene: TRBD2
V gene: TRBV5-4
clone size: -
CDR3 protein: CASSFSSGYQETQYF
CDR3 DNA: TGTGCCAGCAGTTTCTCTAGCGGTTACCAAGAGACCCAGTACTTC

J gene: TRBJ1-4
D gene: -
V gene: TRBV5-6
clone size: -
CDR3 protein: CASSSLSSGARATNEKLFF
CDR3 DNA: TGTGCCAGCAGCTCTCTTAGCTCTGGCGCGCGGGCAACTAATGAAAAACTGTTTTTT

J gene: TRBJ2-7
D gene: TRBD1
V gene: TRBV6-6
clone size: -
CDR3 protein: CASSYGTGALDEQYF
CDR3 DNA: TGTGCCAGCAGTTACGGGACAGGGGCCTTAGACGAGCAGTACTTC

J gene: TRBJ2-7
D gene: -
V gene: TRBV28
clone size: few
CDR3 protein: CASKAGDISYEQYF
CDR3 DNA: TGTGCCAGCAAAGCCGGAGATATCTCCTACGAGCAGTACTTC

J gene: TRBJ2-5
D gene: -
V gene: TRBV5-1
clone size: -
CDR3 protein: CASSFNRIPETQYF
CDR3 DNA: TGCGCCAGCAGCTTCAACAGGATTCCGGAGACCCAGTACTTC

J gene: TRBJ2-1
D gene: -
V gene: TRBV6-5
clone size: -
CDR3 protein: CASSYSSAYNEQFF
CDR3 DNA: TGTGCCAGCAGTTACTCGAGTGCCTACAATGAGCAGTTCTTC

J gene: TRBJ2-2
D gene: TRBD2
V gene: TRBV4-2
clone size: -
CDR3 protein: CASSQDSTSGGRGGELFF
CDR3 DNA: TGTGCCAGCAGCCAAGATAGTACTAGCGGGGGCCGTGGCGGGGAGCTGTTTTTT

J gene: TRBJ2-1
D gene: -
V gene: TRBV4-1
clone size: -
CDR3 protein: CASSQVSGPNEQFF
CDR3 DNA: TGCGCCAGCAGCCAAGTATCAGGTCCAAATGAGCAGTTCTTC

J gene: TRBJ2-7
D gene: -
V gene: TRBV5-4
clone size: few
CDR3 protein: CASSADSSYEQYF
CDR3 DNA: TGTGCCAGCAGCGCGGACAGCTCCTACGAGCAGTACTTC

J gene: TRBJ2-7
D gene: -
V gene: TRBV6-5
clone size: once
CDR3 protein: CASSKTLNSYEQYF
CDR3 DNA: TGTGCCAGCAGCAAAACTCTAAACTCCTACGAGCAGTACTTC